A single sample gave rise to the 10 T cell receptor beta chains below, sequenced in a study of TIL therapy for anti-PD-1-resistant metastatic lung cancer. This was the immunoSEQ v3 assay. Repertoires were generated with immunoSEQ multiplex PCR, while TCRdb's copy carries only in-frame clones and drops some. Found here are approximately 30,000 clones, 74% of them singletons; the top ten hold approximately 2.5%. As to time point: pre-treatment sample, taken before nivolumab and TIL therapy. The sequencing used blood, collected at baseline. The origin of the receptors is a woman between 30 and 79 years old with non-small cell lung cancer.

The chain has TRBV11-2 and TRBJ2-3; a weak D match, TRBD2 (5 bases). Germline CDR1 reads SGHAT; CDR2 reads FQNNGV. Trimming removed 4 bases from V and 6 bases from J, with 14 bases in between. This CDR3 has 14 amino acids. The CDR3 reads CASSSTGAADTQYF. The CDR3 DNA is TGTGCCAGCAGCTCGACTGGAGCGGCCGATACGCAGTATTTT.

The J gene is TRBJ2-5, the V gene TRBV7-7; TRBD1 aligns across 8 bases. This CDR3 spans 17 amino acids. The V gene's germline CDR1 is SSHAT and CDR2 FNYEAQ (reference sequence). V gave up 4 bases and J gave up 0 bases; unmatched junction bases: 10. The CDR3: CASSSTGGRGYQETQYF. The CDR3 nucleotides read TGTGCCAGCAGCTCCACAGGGGGACGGGGATACCAAGAGACCCAGTACTTC.

This clone has just a few counts. V and J are TRBV6-5 and TRBJ1-1; D unclear. Per germline, CDR1 MNHEY and CDR2 SVGAGI. The CDR3 runs 14 residues. The V end was cut by 2 bases, the J end by 9 bases, with 16 bases between. The CDR3, as DNA: TGTGCCAGCAGTTACGCCACAGCGTCCTCTCAAGCTTTCTTT. The encoded protein is CASSYATASSQAFF.

With respect to this clone: The junction departs from the called germline gene at one end, perhaps through a read error. The chain combines TRBV7-2 with TRBJ2-3, with 8 bases that match TRBD2. Germline CDR1 and CDR2: SGHTA and FQGNSA. The CDR3 has 17 residues. The CDR3 protein is CASRLGPREATTDTQYF. In DNA form, the CDR3 reads TGTGCCAGCAGATTAGGTCCGCGGGAGGCTACCACAGATACGCAGTATTTT.

The rearrangement uses TRBV14 and TRBJ1-2; a weak D match, TRBD1 (6 bases). Germline CDR1 is SGHDN and CDR2 is FVKESK. V dropped 2 bases and J dropped 3 bases, with 7 bases sitting between them. The CDR3 is 13 amino acids. The CDR3 loop is CASSQQGYYGYTF. The CDR3, as DNA: TGTGCCAGCAGCCAACAGGGGTACTATGGCTACACCTTC. The whole variable domain, remainder taken from reference TRBV14 and TRBJ1-2, is EAGVTQFPSHSVIEKGQTVTLRCDPISGHDNLYWYRRVMGKEIKFLLHFVKESKQDESGMPNNRFLAERTGGTYSTLKVQPAELEDSGVYFCASSQQGYYGYTFGSGTRLTVV.

V usage is TRBV7-6 and J usage is TRBJ2-2, with TRBD1 identical over 7 bases. The CDR3 has 14 residues. From germline, CDR1 is SGHVS and CDR2 FNYEAQ. The V segment lost 6 bases and the J segment 4 bases; nucleotides outside the gene matches: 5. The DNA for the CDR3 is TGTGCCAGCAGGCAGGGACAGACCACCGGGGAGCTGTTTTTT. It specifies CASRQGQTTGELFF.

This clone was observed once. The rearrangement uses TRBV21-1 and TRBJ2-2; whether TRBD2, the table's D call, matches the DNA was not checked. TRBV21-1 is a pseudogene segment. The CDR3 consists of 17 residues. CDR3 amino acids: CASSKAIAGASTGELFF. CDR3 bases: TGTGCCAGCAGCAAAGCAATAGCGGGAGCCTCCACCGGGGAGCTGTTTTTT.

This clone has only one observation. The chain joins TRBV7-9 to TRBJ2-1; the D gene is possibly TRBD2 (6 bases). This CDR3 spans 15 amino acids. V lost 1 base and J lost 6, with 13 bases in between. Germline V CDR1 and CDR2: SEHNR, FQNEAQ (reference sequence). CDR3 residues: CASSLVGGGVNEQFF. The CDR3 region has the DNA TGTGCCAGCAGCTTAGTGGGAGGTGGGGTCAATGAGCAGTTCTTC.

CDR3 loop: CASSSSGDRGGYGYTF. CDR3 coding DNA: TGCGCCAGCAGCAGCTCCGGGGACAGGGGTGGGTATGGCTACACCTTC. J is TRBJ1-2 and V is TRBV5-1, with 10 bases fitting TRBD1. The J segment lost 5 bases and the V segment lost 4 bases, leaving 11 bases of the junction unmatched. The CDR3 is 16 residues long. The germline CDR1 and CDR2 sequences are SGHRS and YFSETQ.

This clone was observed a few times. This chain connects TRBV29-1 to TRBJ2-7, with D possibly matching TRBD1 (6 bases). V lost 1 base, J lost 3 bases, and 16 bases lay in between. This CDR3 spans 15 amino acids. CDR1 is SQVTM, CDR2 ANQGSEA, per germline. CDR3 in amino acids: CSVEVGRDTYYEQYF. The DNA for the CDR3 is TGCAGCGTTGAAGTAGGCCGGGACACCTACTACGAGCAGTACTTC.